Listed below are T cell receptor beta chains from one sample, sequenced in a study of cytomegalovirus exposure and HLA in healthy donors. TCRdb keeps only in-frame clones here, not all; method: immunoSEQ multiplex PCR. The repertoire consists of about 200,000 clones, with about 81% occurring once and the leading ten covering 0.95% to 1.5%. What was sequenced was PBMCs. Source of these receptors: a woman aged 25 to 45 in good health and CMV-seronegative. CDR3s include the opening cysteine and the closing phenylalanine or tryptophan. Each record gives: V gene, D gene, J gene, CDR3 length, clone size, CDR3 protein, CDR3 DNA. A D gene is named only where the DNA matches it firmly. The size field is filled for only some rows; it gives once, few, many or a size class.

V: TRBV9; D: TRBD1; J: TRBJ2-7; length: 16; size: -; CDR3: CASSTPAGQGSYEQYF; DNA: TGTGCCAGCAGCACGCCCGCGGGACAGGGGTCCTACGAGCAGTACTTC
V: TRBV30; D: TRBD1; J: TRBJ1-1; length: 11; size: -; CDR3: CACNRGREAFF; DNA: TGTGCCTGTAACAGGGGGCGCGAAGCTTTCTTT
V: TRBV7-8; D: -; J: TRBJ1-1; length: 14; size: -; CDR3: CASSFGTLHTEAFF; DNA: TGTGCCAGCAGCTTCGGGACATTACACACTGAAGCTTTCTTT
V: TRBV6-5; D: -; J: TRBJ1-5; length: 14; size: -; CDR3: CASSPVPRNQPQHF; DNA: TGTGCCAGCAGCCCCGTACCCCGGAATCAGCCCCAGCATTTT
V: TRBV6-6; D: TRBD1; J: TRBJ1-3; length: 14; size: -; CDR3: CASSRQGAGNTIYF; DNA: TGTGCCAGCAGTCGACAGGGGGCTGGAAACACCATATATTTT
V: TRBV29-1; D: TRBD1; J: TRBJ2-7; length: 13; size: few; CDR3: CSVVDRSSYEQYF; DNA: TGCAGCGTTGTGGACAGGAGCTCCTACGAGCAGTACTTC
V: TRBV5-6; D: -; J: TRBJ1-5; length: 14; size: -; CDR3: CASSLAVSNQPQHF; DNA: TGTGCCAGCAGCTTGGCAGTTAGCAATCAGCCCCAGCATTTT
V: TRBV11-3; D: -; J: TRBJ2-1; length: 13; size: -; CDR3: CASSFAARDEQFF; DNA: TGTGCCAGCAGCTTCGCCGCTAGAGATGAGCAGTTCTTC
V: TRBV5-4; D: TRBD2; J: TRBJ2-3; length: 18; size: -; CDR3: CASSLDQREYQGTDTQYF; DNA: TGTGCCAGCAGCTTGGATCAGCGGGAGTATCAAGGCACAGATACGCAGTATTTT
V: TRBV28; D: TRBD1; J: TRBJ1-5; length: 15; size: once; CDR3: CASSLLTGGGQPQHF; DNA: TGTGCCAGCAGCTTATTGACAGGGGGCGGGCAGCCCCAGCATTTT
V: TRBV9; D: -; J: TRBJ1-2; length: 12; size: few; CDR3: CASSSTLDGYTF; DNA: TGTGCCAGCAGCTCAACTCTGGATGGCTACACCTTC
V: TRBV7-8; D: -; J: TRBJ1-3; length: 15; size: -; CDR3: CASSFRHSSGNTIYF; DNA: TGTGCCAGCAGCTTCAGACACAGCTCTGGAAACACCATATATTTT
V: TRBV11-2; D: TRBD1; J: TRBJ2-7; length: 16; size: -; CDR3: CASSQVGGTGGGEQYF; DNA: TGTGCCAGCAGCCAAGTCGGGGGGACAGGGGGTGGCGAGCAGTACTTC
V: TRBV7-2; D: -; J: TRBJ1-1; length: 13; size: -; CDR3: CASSEGLPRGAFF; DNA: TGTGCCAGCAGCGAGGGACTGCCTCGGGGGGCTTTCTTT
V: TRBV4-2; D: TRBD1; J: TRBJ1-6; length: 16; size: few; CDR3: CASSRSTGNSYSPLHF; DNA: TGTGCCAGCAGCCGATCGACAGGGAACTCATATTCACCCCTCCACTTT
V: TRBV7-9; D: -; J: TRBJ1-5; length: 12; size: -; CDR3: CASSLTNQPQHF; DNA: TGTGCCAGCAGCCTAACGAATCAGCCCCAGCATTTT
V: TRBV6-5; D: TRBD2; J: TRBJ2-3; length: 16; size: -; CDR3: CASSYSQRGGPDTQYF; DNA: TGTGCCAGCAGTTACTCGCAGCGGGGGGGCCCAGATACGCAGTATTTT
V: TRBV29-1; D: TRBD1; J: TRBJ2-7; length: 14; size: few; CDR3: CSVTAGGRTYEQYF; DNA: TGCAGCGTTACTGCAGGGGGCCGGACCTACGAGCAGTACTTC
V: TRBV7-2; D: TRBD2; J: TRBJ2-7; length: 15; size: -; CDR3: CASSWEGTRPGEQYF; DNA: TGTGCCAGCAGCTGGGAGGGGACCCGCCCCGGCGAGCAGTACTTC
V: TRBV29-1; D: TRBD2; J: TRBJ2-3; length: 17; size: few; CDR3: CSVRRGTSGSSTDTQYF; DNA: TGCAGCGTTCGGAGAGGGACTAGCGGGAGCAGCACAGATACGCAGTATTTT
V: TRBV30; D: TRBD2; J: TRBJ2-5; length: 13; size: -; CDR3: CAWSRGGSETQYF; DNA: TGTGCCTGGAGTAGGGGCGGGAGTGAGACCCAGTACTTC
V: TRBV29-1; D: TRBD1; J: TRBJ1-1; length: 14; size: -; CDR3: CSVDRGLGNTEAFF; DNA: TGCAGCGTGGACAGGGGGCTTGGGAACACTGAAGCTTTCTTT
V: TRBV18; D: TRBD1; J: TRBJ2-3; length: 15; size: -; CDR3: CASSPRDRATDTQYF; DNA: TGTGCCAGCTCACCACGGGACAGGGCGACAGATACGCAGTATTTT
V: TRBV7-9; D: -; J: TRBJ2-1; length: 15; size: -; CDR3: CASDLGQGTYNEQFF; DNA: TGTGCCAGCGACCTCGGGCAGGGGACCTACAATGAGCAGTTCTTC
V: TRBV28; D: -; J: TRBJ1-3; length: 15; size: -; CDR3: CASSFEQGEGNTIYF; DNA: TGTGCCAGCAGTTTTGAACAGGGCGAGGGAAACACCATATATTTT
V: TRBV5-1; D: TRBD1; J: TRBJ1-1; length: 14; size: -; CDR3: CASSRDRGQAEAFF; DNA: TGCGCCAGCAGCAGAGACAGGGGGCAGGCTGAAGCTTTCTTT
V: TRBV7-6; D: -; J: TRBJ1-4; length: 16; size: -; CDR3: CASSTLMAPTNEKLFF; DNA: TGTGCCAGCAGCACCCTTATGGCCCCAACTAATGAAAAACTGTTTTTT
V: TRBV7-2; D: -; J: TRBJ2-7; length: 11; size: once; CDR3: CASSQRNEQYF; DNA: TGTGCCAGCAGCCAGAGGAACGAGCAGTACTTC
V: TRBV7-2; D: TRBD2; J: TRBJ2-5; length: 16; size: -; CDR3: CASSQMTSNNKKTQYF; DNA: TGTGCCAGCAGCCAGATGACTAGCAATAATAAGAAGACCCAGTACTTC
V: TRBV6-5; D: -; J: TRBJ1-2; length: 14; size: few; CDR3: CASASMGGGDGYTF; DNA: TGTGCCAGCGCGAGCATGGGCGGGGGCGATGGCTACACCTTC
V: TRBV6-1; D: TRBD2; J: TRBJ2-5; length: 15; size: -; CDR3: CASRSGTSISETQYF; DNA: TGTGCCAGCAGGTCCGGGACTAGCATTTCAGAGACCCAGTACTTC